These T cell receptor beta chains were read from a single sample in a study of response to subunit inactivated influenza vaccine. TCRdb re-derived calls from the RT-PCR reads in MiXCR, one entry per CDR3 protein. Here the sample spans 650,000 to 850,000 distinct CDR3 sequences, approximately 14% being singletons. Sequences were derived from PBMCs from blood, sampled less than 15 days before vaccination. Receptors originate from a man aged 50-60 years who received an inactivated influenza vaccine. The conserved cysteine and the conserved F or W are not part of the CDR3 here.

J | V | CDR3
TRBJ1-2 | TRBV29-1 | SVEVLDGSNYGYT
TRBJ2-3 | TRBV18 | ASSPPGLADLPDTQY
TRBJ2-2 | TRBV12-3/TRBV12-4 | ASSFSTILTGELF
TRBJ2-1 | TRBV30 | AWTRGGNEQF
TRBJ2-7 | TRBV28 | ASKGLTTVLREQY
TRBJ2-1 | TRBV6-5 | ASSYSHRINEQF
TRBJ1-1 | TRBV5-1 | ASSSSGTGGTEAF
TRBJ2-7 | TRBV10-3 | AISGTSGRSDEQY
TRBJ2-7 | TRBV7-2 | ASSIAGGPQY
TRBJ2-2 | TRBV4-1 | ASSQRDRENGELF
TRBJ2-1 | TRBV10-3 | AISDLRYHEQF
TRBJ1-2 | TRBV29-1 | SVGHSAGARSYT
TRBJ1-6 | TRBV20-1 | SARDFRDSSYNSPLH
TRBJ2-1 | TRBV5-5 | ASSLEGLAYNEQF
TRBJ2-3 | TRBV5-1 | ASSLAWVTDTQY
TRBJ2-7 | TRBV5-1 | ASSPGVSYEQY